Sequencing of this T cell receptor beta chain was carried out in a study of OX40 agonist ivuxolimab in advanced cancers. Here immunoSEQ multiplex PCR was the method, and the copy in TCRdb shows in-frame clones only, minus some. The sample lists more than 20,000 clones, roughly 80% occurring once. The CDR3 length is 15 residues. Germline loops: CDR1 MDHEN, CDR2 SYDVKM. J gave up 4 bases and V 5 bases, and 5 bases lay outside the gene matches. The TCR sequence derives from an adult with an advanced solid tumor such as melanoma, head and neck, liver or kidney cancer. Sequencing was performed on CD4+ or CD8+ T cells sorted from blood, taken in a trial of the OX40 agonist ivuxolimab. This chain links TRBV28 with TRBJ1-5, with 10 nucleotides matching TRBD1. CDR3 residues: CASSPGTGVNQPQHF. CDR3 nucleotides: TGTGCCAGCAGTCCCGGGACAGGGGTAAATCAGCCCCAGCATTTT.